This T cell receptor (beta chain) was retrieved from a study of shared clonotypes between healthy human individuals. Study findings and constraints: At large depth, rarefaction still showed sorted-subset sequencing to be incomplete.

This clone occurred a few times. Its antigen is unidentified. The CDR3 consists of 14 residues. V shed 3 bases and J shed 3 bases, with 11 bases lying between them. Looked up from germline, CDR1 is KGHSH and CDR2 is LQKENI. Clones were sequenced by immunoSEQ multiplex PCR, and TCRdb holds only the in-frame ones, with some missing. This table has about 640,000 clones, about 78% appearing once. The chain couples TRBV18 to TRBJ1-2; possible D gene TRBD1, 5 bases. Sequenced sample: memory CD4+ T cells sorted from blood. The sample's subset: CD45RA-negative fraction. This TCR derives from a woman younger than 45 in good health. The CDR3 is CASSPTAQDYGYTF. The CDR3 bases are TGTGCCAGCTCACCGACCGCACAGGACTATGGCTACACCTTC.